This TCR beta chain derives from a study of blood T cells in healthy people across ages. Findings of the study overall: PBMCs that were unsorted prevented a conclusive naive versus antigen-experienced comparison.

Comment on this clonotype: Its antigen is not identified.

Next came a second PCR, run for 7 to 11 cycles, which used a sample-barcoded 5' primer along with a J-beta primer mix. TCRdb passed the 5' RACE reads through MiXCR, listing each CDR3 protein once. The data show some 1.4 million distinct CDR3 sequences, around two fifths seen once. This CDR3 region has 15 residues. Germline V lookup: CDR1 MNHNS, CDR2 SASEGT. V lost 4 bases and J lost 5; bases outside the gene matches: 8. This sequence joins TRBV6-1 and TRBJ2-5, with 9 nucleotides matching TRBD2. The sequence was obtained from a woman under 30 in good health. Input material: blood. In DNA, the CDR3 is TGTGCCAGCAGTGGTGGTAGCGGGAGATGGGAGACCCAGTACTTC. This sequence encodes CASSGGSGRWETQYF.